Listed below are T cell receptor beta chains from one sample, sequenced in a study of blood T cell repertoires in COVID-19. Data came from immunoSEQ multiplex PCR; TCRdb stores just in-frame clones and leaves some out. This table holds around 40,000 clones, approximately 85% found once. Sequences were obtained from peripheral blood. These receptors all stem from a human donor in a cohort sampled during active COVID-19. CDR3s include the opening cysteine and the closing phenylalanine or tryptophan. D genes are given only for firm matches. Expanded clones are given a class, and other clones once, few, many or no size at all.

cdr3_length j_call v_call d_call clone_size cdr3_aa cdr3_nt
15 TRBJ1-2 TRBV2 TRBD1 . CASSPNPGQPYGYTF TGTGCCAGCAGTCCAAATCCGGGACAGCCCTATGGCTACACCTTC
15 TRBJ2-1 TRBV7-3 TRBD2 . CASSLRGGAGGEQFF TGTGCCAGCAGCCTGCGGGGAGGGGCGGGAGGTGAGCAGTTCTTC
15 TRBJ1-5 TRBV6-2/TRBV6-3 . . CASSRDNGGGQPQHF TGTGCCAGCAGTCGGGACAACGGCGGTGGCCAGCCCCAGCATTTT
16 TRBJ2-3 TRBV9 . . CASSVSPVGSTDTQYF TGTGCCAGCAGCGTATCCCCGGTCGGGTCGACAGATACGCAGTATTTT
15 TRBJ1-1 TRBV5-5 . . CASSLREGLYTEAFF TGTGCCAGCAGCCTCCGGGAGGGGCTGTACACTGAAGCTTTCTTT
17 TRBJ1-5 TRBV6-1 TRBD1 . CASSGGQGGPSNQPQHF TGTGCCAGCAGTGGTGGACAGGGGGGCCCTAGCAATCAGCCCCAGCATTTT
17 TRBJ1-2 TRBV3-1/TRBV3-2 TRBD1 . CASSQDIGQVVLGGYTF TGTGCCAGCAGCCAAGATATAGGACAGGTAGTCCTTGGGGGCTACACCTTC
14 TRBJ2-7 TRBV6-5 . . CASSFTGAPYEQYF TGTGCCAGCAGTTTCACAGGAGCCCCTTACGAGCAGTACTTC
12 TRBJ1-4 TRBV6-1 . . CASSEEGGRLFF TGTGCCAGCAGTGAAGAGGGGGGGAGACTGTTTTTT
13 TRBJ2-1 TRBV7-2 TRBD1 . CASSSYRGHEQFF TGTGCCAGCAGCTCCTACAGGGGGCATGAGCAGTTCTTC
15 TRBJ2-3 TRBV6-2/TRBV6-3 TRBD2 few CASSRTGGGSDTQYF TGTGCCAGCAGCCGTACGGGAGGCGGGTCAGATACGCAGTATTTT
16 TRBJ1-3 TRBV18 . . CASSPLEALSGNTIYF TGTGCCAGCTCACCATTAGAGGCCCTCTCTGGAAACACCATATATTTT
16 TRBJ1-4 TRBV4-1 TRBD1 few CASSRQTGQGSEKLFF TGCGCCAGCAGCCGCCAAACGGGACAGGGCTCTGAAAAACTGTTTTTT
16 TRBJ2-2 TRBV6-6 . once CASSYSRDSSGGELFF TGTGCCAGCAGTTATTCCCGGGACTCCAGTGGCGGGGAGCTGTTTTTT
15 TRBJ2-7 TRBV18 TRBD1 . CASSPTGTGHHEQYF TGTGCCAGCTCACCAACCGGGACAGGGCACCACGAGCAGTACTTC
15 TRBJ2-1 TRBV30 TRBD2 . CAWSVRTSGYNEQFF TGTGCCTGGAGTGTACGGACTAGCGGCTACAATGAGCAGTTCTTC
18 TRBJ1-4 TRBV5-1 TRBD1 few CASSMSPAGQADSKKLFF TGCGCCAGCAGCATGTCTCCCGCCGGACAGGCTGACTCCAAAAAACTGTTTTTT
15 TRBJ1-5 TRBV6-6 . . CASWTSGSVNQPQHF TGTGCCAGCTGGACCTCGGGGTCGGTTAATCAGCCCCAGCATTTT
16 TRBJ1-4 TRBV5-1 TRBD1 once CASSLAGGQGVEKLFF TGCGCCAGCAGCTTGGCCGGGGGACAGGGTGTTGAAAAACTGTTTTTT
13 TRBJ1-1 TRBV11-2 . . CASSFGYESRGFF TGTGCCAGCAGCTTTGGGTACGAATCCAGGGGTTTCTTT
15 TRBJ2-2 TRBV15 TRBD2 . CATSRESGVTGELFF TGTGCCACCAGCAGAGAGAGCGGGGTCACCGGGGAGCTGTTTTTT
14 TRBJ1-2 TRBV7-2 . once CASSTDRTIGGYTF TGTGCCAGCTCGACCGACAGGACGATCGGGGGCTACACCTTC
15 TRBJ1-1 TRBV10-3 . . CAISQAGRMNTEAFF TGTGCCATCAGCCAGGCGGGGCGCATGAACACTGAAGCTTTCTTT
14 TRBJ2-1 TRBV4-3 . . CASSQWEMGNEQFF TGCGCCAGCAGCCAATGGGAGATGGGCAATGAGCAGTTCTTC
16 TRBJ2-1 TRBV5-6 TRBD1 . CASSFRGSDRGNEQFF TGTGCCAGCAGCTTTAGAGGGAGCGACAGGGGCAATGAGCAGTTCTTC
13 TRBJ1-1 TRBV6-5 . . CASMFIRGGGLTF TGTGCCAGCATGTTCATTAGGGGGGGAGGTTTAACCTTT
14 TRBJ1-1 TRBV4-3 . . CASSQEATNTEAFF TGCGCCAGCAGCCAAGAAGCTACCAACACTGAAGCTTTCTTT
20 TRBJ1-5 TRBV18 TRBD1 . CASSPPGGQRSGGSNQPQHF TGTGCCAGCTCACCACCGGGAGGCCAGCGTTCAGGGGGATCCAATCAGCCCCAGCATTTT
18 TRBJ2-5 TRBV7-9 TRBD2 . CASSLAWTSGRAGETQYF TGTGCCAGCAGCTTAGCGTGGACTAGCGGGAGGGCCGGGGAGACCCAGTACTTC
12 TRBJ2-7 TRBV30 TRBD1 . CAWSLQGYEQYF TGTGCCTGGAGTTTACAGGGGTACGAGCAGTACTTC
13 TRBJ1-2 TRBV5-5 TRBD1 . CASDPGQAVGYTF TGTGCCAGCGACCCGGGACAGGCGGTTGGCTACACCTTC
16 TRBJ2-7 TRBV7-9 TRBD1 . CASSSPPGQGNYEQYF TGTGCCAGCAGCTCGCCTCCGGGACAGGGCAACTACGAGCAGTACTTC
13 TRBJ1-2 TRBV18 . . CASSVTALDGYTF TGTGCCAGCTCAGTAACAGCATTAGATGGCTACACCTTC
18 TRBJ2-4 TRBV3-1/TRBV3-2 TRBD2 . CASSQEVMRGAVGNIQYF TGTGCCAGCAGCCAAGAAGTTATGCGGGGGGCCGTTGGAAACATTCAGTACTTC
16 TRBJ2-7 TRBV6-5 TRBD2 . CASSYSGAGGRYEQYF TGTGCCAGCAGTTACTCGGGAGCGGGAGGCCGGTACGAGCAGTACTTC
13 TRBJ1-2 TRBV18 TRBD1 . CASSPDRAGGYTF TGTGCCAGCTCACCAGACAGGGCGGGCGGCTACACCTTC
14 TRBJ1-2 TRBV6-2/TRBV6-3 . . CASSYTASFYGYTF TGTGCCAGCAGTTACACAGCCAGCTTCTATGGCTACACCTTC
16 TRBJ1-2 TRBV11-1 TRBD1 . CASSPVPGQTTDGYTF TGTGCCAGCAGCCCAGTCCCGGGACAGACAACTGATGGCTACACCTTC
13 TRBJ1-1 TRBV9 . few CASSVVADTEAFF TGTGCCAGCAGCGTAGTAGCGGACACTGAAGCTTTCTTT
13 TRBJ1-2 TRBV2 TRBD1 . CASRPGTVYGYTF TGTGCCAGCAGACCCGGGACAGTCTATGGCTACACCTTC
14 TRBJ1-1 TRBV14 . once CASSPRWGTSEAFF TGTGCCAGCAGCCCCCGGTGGGGCACCAGTGAAGCTTTCTTT
15 TRBJ1-1 TRBV7-2 . . CASSLEGLGNTEAFF TGTGCCAGCAGCTTAGAGGGGTTGGGGAACACTGAAGCTTTCTTT
13 TRBJ1-5 TRBV19 TRBD1 . CASEKGANQPQHF TGTGCCAGCGAAAAGGGGGCTAATCAGCCCCAGCATTTT
14 TRBJ2-3 TRBV5-6 . . CASRGSRNTDTQYF TGTGCCAGCAGGGGTAGCAGAAATACAGATACGCAGTATTTT
12 TRBJ1-4 TRBV27 . few CASSFINEKLFF TGTGCCAGCAGTTTTATTAATGAAAAACTGTTTTTT
13 TRBJ1-5 TRBV19 . few CASEDRPGQPQHF TGTGCCAGTGAAGACCGCCCGGGTCAGCCCCAGCATTTT
15 TRBJ1-6 TRBV7-2 . few CASSSQSAYNSPLHF TGTGCCAGCAGCTCCCAGAGCGCCTATAATTCACCCCTCCACTTT
14 TRBJ2-7 TRBV11-2 TRBD2 . CASSLPGEGYEQYF TGTGCCAGCAGCCTCCCGGGGGAGGGCTACGAGCAGTACTTC
12 TRBJ1-4 TRBV5-6 . few CASSFQGGALFF TGTGCCAGCAGTTTCCAGGGAGGTGCACTGTTTTTT
14 TRBJ1-5 TRBV19 . . CATRGTPSNQPQHF TGTGCCACCAGAGGGACACCTAGCAATCAGCCCCAGCATTTT